What follows are 29 T cell receptor beta chains derived from one specimen sequenced in a study of beta chain features in type 1 diabetes. Of the isolated RNA, all was reverse transcribed, and so the sequenced material was expressed TCRB transcripts. TCRdb's copy holds only in-frame clones and misses some; the assay was immunoSEQ multiplex PCR. The sample contains hundreds of thousands of clones, less than 20% of which appear only once. The sample comprised naive CD4+ T cells from blood. The receptors shown here come from a man between 18 and 35 years old in good health.

V gene TRBV2 combines with J gene TRBJ2-1, with 9 bases identical to TRBD2. CDR3 length: 16 residues. Losses at the gene ends were 0 bases for V and 4 bases for J; bases not matched to a gene: 4. CDR1 is SNHLY and CDR2 is FYNNEI in the germline V gene. The CDR3 DNA is TGTGCCAGCAGTGAAGCGGCGGGAGGGGGTTACAATGAGCAGTTCTTC. This translates into CASSEAAGGGYNEQFF.

A word on this clone: The DNA is omitted, as the CDR3 cannot be located on it reliably, and the CDR3 follows TCRdb's listing. The chain links TRBV28 to TRBJ2-2; TRBD2, the table's D call, lacks a check against the DNA. The CDR3 spans 19 amino acids, including both terminal residues. Germline V gene data show CDR1 as MDHEN and CDR2 as SYDVKM. The CDR3 region is CASSPKSVWTPSPPGSCFF.

This clone came up a few times. V and J are TRBV6-5 and TRBJ1-1, with TRBD1 matching 8 bases. This CDR3 has 14 residues. In germline, CDR1 is MNHEY, CDR2 SVGAGI. With V trimmed by 2 bases and J by 6 bases, 5 bases remained unmatched. The CDR3 DNA sequence: TGTGCCAGCAGTTACGGGCAGGGGGCGGCTGAAGCTTTCTTT. This sequence encodes CASSYGQGAAEAFF.

This chain connects TRBV7-6 to TRBJ2-1; D call uncertain. This CDR3 region has 12 residues. Trimming pared 5 bases from V and 6 bases from J, leaving 8 bases between. Per germline, CDR1 SGHVS and CDR2 FNYEAQ. For the CDR3, the DNA is TGTGCCAGCAGCCAGCCCCGCAATGAGCAGTTCTTC. This translates into CASSQPRNEQFF.

This clone was seen a few times. V is TRBV19 and J is TRBJ1-5; D ambiguous. Trimming cost V 3 bases and J 7 bases, with 7 bases left between them. In germline, CDR1 is LNHDA, CDR2 SQIVND (reference sequence). The CDR3 runs 12 residues. CDR3 residues: CASSILLQPQHF. In DNA, the CDR3 is TGTGCCAGTAGTATCCTCCTCCAGCCCCAGCATTTT. The complete variable domain, with remaining parts taken from reference TRBV19 and TRBJ1-5, reads DGGITQSPKYLFRKEGQNVTLSCEQNLNHDAMYWYRQDPGQGLRLIYYSQIVNDFQKGDIAEGYSVSREKKESFPLTVTSAQKNPTAFYLCASSILLQPQHFGDGTRLSIL.

This clone appeared a few times. The chain carries TRBV18 and TRBJ2-1, with 7 bases identical to TRBD1. Germline trimming cut 2 bases from V and 2 bases from J; bases unmatched to any gene: 3. The CDR3 contains 15 residues. Germline V CDR1 and CDR2: KGHSH, LQKENI. The CDR3 DNA is TGTGCCAGCTCACCATTGACAGGGCCCTACAATGAGCAGTTCTTC. It translates to CASSPLTGPYNEQFF.

In the case of this clone: Different DNA sequences within this sample yield the same CDR3. The rearrangement uses TRBV28 and TRBJ2-7; D unclear. Germline CDR1 and CDR2: MDHEN and SYDVKM. The CDR3 is 11 amino acids. The V and J ends lost 5 bases and 3 bases respectively, with 5 bases between them. The CDR3, as DNA: TGTGCCAGCAGTCTTGTCTACGAGCAGTACTTC. It codes for CASSLVYEQYF. The whole variable domain, remainder taken from reference TRBV28 and TRBJ2-7, is DVKVTQSSRYLVKRTGEKVFLECVQDMDHENMFWYRQDPGLGLRLIYFSYDVKMKEKGDIPEGYSVSREKKERFSLILESASTNQTSMYLCASSLVYEQYFGPGTRLTVT.

V usage is TRBV27 and J usage is TRBJ1-2; 8 bases align to TRBD1. This CDR3 region has 13 residues. CDR1 MNHEY and CDR2 SMNVEV come from the germline V gene (reference sequence). The junction had 6 bases not matched to a gene; V was cut back by 10 bases and J by 2 bases. The CDR3 region has the DNA TGTGCCACCTCAGACAGGGGCAACTATGGCTACACCTTC. Its translation is CATSDRGNYGYTF.

The gene calls are TRBV11-2 and TRBJ2-5; no reliable D call. The CDR3 loop spans 13 amino acids. Per the germline V gene, CDR1 is SGHAT and CDR2 is FQNNGV. Trimming took 1 base from V and 0 from J, leaving 3 bases between them. CDR3 sequence (DNA): TGTGCCAGCAGCTTAGCACACCAAGAGACCCAGTACTTC. As protein: CASSLAHQETQYF.

V gene TRBV29-1 combines with J gene TRBJ2-5, with a tentative D call TRBD1 (7 bases). CDR1 SQVTM and CDR2 ANQGSEA come from the germline V gene. The CDR3 is 12 amino acids. V dropped 6 bases and J dropped 11 bases, with 19 bases sitting between them. The CDR3 region has the DNA TGCAGCGTAGGAAGACAGGGCGGGGAGCAGTACTTC. Protein: CSVGRQGGEQYF. Complete variable domain (other parts from reference TRBV29-1 and TRBJ2-5): SAVISQKPSRDICQRGTSLTIQCQVDSQVTMMFWYRQQPGQSLTLIATANQGSEATYESGFVIDKFPISRPNLTFSTLTVSNMSPEDSSIYLCSVGRQGGEQYFGPGTRLLVL.

For the CDR3, the DNA is TGTGCCATCAGTGAGTTACAGGGGAACACTGAAGCTTTCTTT. Protein product: CAISELQGNTEAFF. V is TRBV10-3 and J is TRBJ1-1; maybe TRBD1 (6 bases). In germline, CDR1 is ENHRY, CDR2 SYGVKD. The ends were cut back, 1 base at V and 1 base at J, with 7 bases in the middle. This CDR3 has 14 amino acids.

The rearrangement uses TRBV7-9 and TRBJ1-6; no reliable D call. The ends were cut back, 5 bases at V and 5 bases at J, with 10 bases in the middle. There are 14 residues in the CDR3. CDR1 and CDR2 (germline): SEHNR, FQNEAQ (reference sequence). CDR3 DNA sequence: TGTGCCAGCAGCCCATCATATGATAATTCACCCCTCCACTTT. Translated, it gives CASSPSYDNSPLHF.

The V and J genes are TRBV28 and TRBJ1-5; D is uncertain. V dropped 7 bases and J dropped 4 bases, with 11 bases sitting between them. Germline CDR1 and CDR2: MDHEN and SYDVKM. The CDR3 is 13 residues long. For the CDR3, the DNA is TGTGCCAGCACCATCCCCCGGAATCAGCCCCAGCATTTT. The encoded protein is CASTIPRNQPQHF.

This chain connects TRBV5-4 to TRBJ2-2, with TRBD2 as a possible D gene (6 bases). Germline CDR1 and CDR2: SGHNT and YYREEE (reference sequence). This CDR3 spans 16 amino acids. Trimming pared 4 bases from V and 5 bases from J, leaving 18 bases between. The CDR3 protein is CASSGYGRGDTGELFF. In DNA, the CDR3 is TGTGCCAGCAGCGGGTACGGGCGGGGAGATACCGGGGAGCTGTTTTTT.

The rearrangement joins TRBV15 to TRBJ1-6; 10 nucleotides align to TRBD1. The germline gives CDR1 LNHNV, CDR2 YYDKDF (reference sequence). This CDR3 is 14 amino acids long. The junction had 8 bases not matched to a gene; V was cut back by 9 bases and J by 9 bases. The CDR3 protein is CATQKTGGFSPLHF. As DNA, the CDR3 is TGTGCCACGCAGAAGACAGGGGGCTTTTCACCCCTCCACTTT.

This clone was counted a few times. The chain links TRBV5-6 to TRBJ2-3; 7 nucleotides align to TRBD1. The CDR3 contains 16 residues. Germline CDR1 SGHDT, CDR2 YYEEEE. The V segment lost 1 base and the J segment 0 bases; nucleotides outside the gene matches: 5. CDR3 loop: CASSLITGASTDTQYF. The CDR3 DNA sequence: TGTGCCAGCAGCTTGATCACAGGGGCAAGCACAGATACGCAGTATTTT. Using reference TRBV5-6 and TRBJ2-3 for the parts outside the CDR3, the full variable domain is DAGVTQSPTHLIKTRGQQVTLRCSPKSGHDTVSWYQQALGQGPQFIFQYYEEEERQRGNFPDRFSGHQFPNYSSELNVNALLLGDSALYLCASSLITGASTDTQYFGPGTRLTVL.

This clone was recorded a few times. The chain combines TRBV2 with TRBJ1-2; 7 nucleotides align to TRBD1. This CDR3 comprises 15 residues. Germline lookup yields CDR1 SNHLY and CDR2 FYNNEI. J gave up 1 base and V 7 bases, and 9 bases lay outside the gene matches. CDR3 nucleotide sequence: TGTGCCAGCAAGAAAGGGACAGCGAATAACTATGGCTACACCTTC. The encoded protein is CASKKGTANNYGYTF.

V is TRBV19 and J is TRBJ2-1; TRBD1 agrees at 9 bases. Germline CDR1 reads LNHDA; CDR2 reads SQIVND (reference sequence). The ends lost 5 bases at V and 8 bases at J; junction bases unmatched: 16. This CDR3 comprises 17 residues. CDR3 sequence (DNA): TGTGCCAGTAGTCTCGCCTCTCCCGGGACAGGGTTCCATGAGCAGTTCTTC. Translated, it gives CASSLASPGTGFHEQFF.

The chain uses TRBV14 and TRBJ2-5; 7 bases align to TRBD1. CDR1 is SGHDN, CDR2 FVKESK, per germline. The CDR3 consists of 15 residues. The V and J ends lost 0 bases and 5 bases, in that order; junction bases with no gene match: 6. CDR3 amino acids: CASSQDYRGSETQYF. CDR3 coding DNA: TGTGCCAGCAGCCAAGACTACAGGGGTTCGGAGACCCAGTACTTC.

The chain recombines TRBV2 with TRBJ1-5; 7 bases map to TRBD1. Germline loops: CDR1 SNHLY, CDR2 FYNNEI. V lost 8 bases to trimming and J lost 1 base; unmatched junction nucleotides: 2. The length of the CDR3 is 13 residues. The CDR3 reads CASGGQSNQPQHF. CDR3 coding DNA: TGTGCCAGCGGGGGACAGAGCAATCAGCCCCAGCATTTT.

This rearrangement joins TRBV28 to TRBJ2-5; no clear D gene. The CDR3 runs 15 residues. CDR1 and CDR2 (germline): MDHEN, SYDVKM. Trimming left V 5 bases short and J 3 bases short, with 16 bases between. CDR3 loop: CASSPVWGLKETQYF. The CDR3 DNA is TGTGCCAGCAGTCCGGTTTGGGGTCTAAAAGAGACCCAGTACTTC.

Only a few counts were recorded for this clone. The genes are TRBV30 and TRBJ1-4; D unresolved. V was clipped by 8 bases and J by 7 bases, with 17 bases between them. The CDR3 loop spans 13 amino acids. Germline V lookup: CDR1 GTSNPN, CDR2 SVGIG (reference sequence). In nucleotides, the CDR3 is TGTGCCCGGGCGACGGGAGCTAGTGAAAAACTGTTTTTT. Amino acids: CARATGASEKLFF.

The V gene is TRBV9, the J gene TRBJ2-1; 8 nucleotides match TRBD2. The CDR3 covers 16 residues. CDR1 and CDR2 from the germline V gene are SGDLS and YYNGEE. Trimming cost V 0 bases and J 5 bases; bases outside gene matches: 7. The CDR3 DNA follows: TGTGCCAGCAGCGTAGGTCCGAGCGGGGGTAACAATGAGCAGTTCTTC. The encoded protein is CASSVGPSGGNNEQFF.

The chain has TRBV27 and TRBJ2-7; weak D call: TRBD1 (5 bases). The length of the CDR3 is 14 residues. From germline, CDR1 is MNHEY and CDR2 SMNVEV (reference sequence). The V end was cut by 1 base, the J end by 2 bases, with 9 bases between. The CDR3 sequence: CASSLYGATYEQYF. The CDR3 DNA reads TGTGCCAGCAGTTTATATGGGGCCACCTACGAGCAGTACTTC.

J is TRBJ2-5 and V is TRBV7-2, with 7 bases that match TRBD2. This CDR3 has 17 amino acids. J gave up 4 bases and V 5 bases, and 16 bases lay outside the gene matches. In germline, CDR1 is SGHTA, CDR2 FQGNSA. CDR3 residues: CASSMEPRRAGRETQYF. DNA for the CDR3: TGTGCCAGCAGCATGGAACCCCGGCGAGCGGGACGAGAGACCCAGTACTTC.

The sample holds a few counts of this clone. As DNA, the CDR3 is TGTGCCAGCAGCGTAATAGCGGCCCCCCGGTCCAATGAGCAGTTCTTC. Translated: CASSVIAAPRSNEQFF. This rearrangement joins TRBV9 to TRBJ2-1; TRBD2 is a possible D gene (6 bases). The V end lost 1 base, the J end lost 6 bases, and 17 bases lay between the germline ends. The CDR3 contains 16 residues. Germline assignment: CDR1 SGDLS and CDR2 YYNGEE.

The CDR3 is CASGFVGRMTF. In DNA, the CDR3 is TGTGCTAGTGGTTTCGTTGGACGCATGACCTTC. The chain employs TRBV12-5 and TRBJ1-2; D is unclear. The V gene's germline CDR1 is LGHNT and CDR2 FRNRAP. The CDR3 totals 11 residues. V dropped 3 bases and J dropped 14 bases, with 13 bases sitting between them. The complete variable domain, with remaining parts taken from reference TRBV12-5 and TRBJ1-2, reads DARVTQTPRHKVTEMGQEVTMRCQPILGHNTVFWYRQTMMQGLELLAYFRNRAPLDDSGMPKDRFSAEMPDATLATLKIQPSEPRDSAVYFCASGFVGRMTFGSGTRLTVV.

This clone was detected a few times. J is TRBJ2-3 and V is TRBV2; 7 bases map to TRBD1. Germline V CDR1 and CDR2: SNHLY, FYNNEI. The CDR3 is 15 residues long. V lost 8 bases, J lost 1 base, and 9 bases stayed unmatched. The CDR3 here is CASRGRTGGTDTQYF. Here the CDR3 DNA reads TGTGCCAGCCGGGGTCGTACAGGGGGCACAGATACGCAGTATTTT. The entire variable domain, with the rest obtained from reference TRBV2 and TRBJ2-3, is as follows: EPEVTQTPSHQVTQMGQEVILRCVPISNHLYFYWYRQILGQKVEFLVSFYNNEISEKSEIFDDQFSVERPDGSNFTLKIRSTKLEDSAMYFCASRGRTGGTDTQYFGPGTRLTVL.

In its sample, this clone was seen a few times. The sample contains more than one DNA sequence encoding this CDR3. The chain couples TRBV5-1 to TRBJ1-3, with D hard to call. CDR3 length equals 14 residues. Per the germline V gene, CDR1 is SGHRS and CDR2 is YFSETQ. V gave up 4 bases and J gave up 0 bases, with 8 bases separating them. CDR3 sequence reads: CASSSGGSGNTIYF. In DNA, the CDR3 is TGCGCCAGCAGCAGTGGTGGCTCTGGAAACACCATATATTTT.